This TCR beta chain was documented in a study of post-analysis software for immune sequencing data. At the level of the study: Relapsing-remitting, secondary progressive and progressive-relapsing multiple sclerosis were all included among the disease courses.

With respect to this clonotype: As yet, its antigen is unknown. Germline is not matched at one junction end, which may reflect a read error.

Germline V lookup: CDR1 SQVTM, CDR2 ANQGSEA. This CDR3 is built from 13 residues. Unique molecular identifiers were carried by the TCR beta cDNA libraries. Each batch of roughly 1 to 11 million T cells produced 400,000 to 650,000 cDNA molecules. Each CDR3 protein gets one entry after TCRdb re-called the PCR reads with MiXCR. Here the sample spans about 430,000 distinct CDR3 sequences, more than 30% being singletons. Study-wide points: Clustering by F measure revealed strong co-clustering among samples prepared together in one batch. Relative to controls, patients with multiple sclerosis showed significantly lower normalized Chao1 diversity. Five or six TRBV segments, TRBV5-6, TRBV5-1 and TRBV20-1 among them, were found more frequent in patients than controls.

The chain couples TRBV29-1 to TRBJ1-2; a weak D match, TRBD1 (5 bases). The clonotype comes from a girl aged 2-10 years with multiple sclerosis. The sequencing input was blood. The CDR3 is CGVEPRGNYGYTF. The CDR3 bases are TGCGGCGTTGAACCTCGGGGGAACTATGGCTACACCTTC.